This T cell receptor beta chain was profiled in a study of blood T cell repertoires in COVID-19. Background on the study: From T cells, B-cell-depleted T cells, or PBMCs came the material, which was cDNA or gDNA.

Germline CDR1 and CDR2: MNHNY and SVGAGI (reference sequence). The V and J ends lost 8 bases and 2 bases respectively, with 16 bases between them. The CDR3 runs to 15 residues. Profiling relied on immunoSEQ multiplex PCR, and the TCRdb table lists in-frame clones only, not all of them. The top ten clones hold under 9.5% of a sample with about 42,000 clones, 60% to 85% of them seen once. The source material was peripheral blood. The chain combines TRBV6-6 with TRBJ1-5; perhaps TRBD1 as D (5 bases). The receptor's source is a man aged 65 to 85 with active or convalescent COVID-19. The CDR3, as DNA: TGTGCCAGCGCCAAGGGCCTCAGGGGCAATCAGCCCCAGCATTTT. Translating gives CASAKGLRGNQPQHF.